The 15 T cell receptor beta chains in this list originate from one sample, sequenced in a study. TCRdb re-called the 5' RACE reads with MiXCR, one entry per CDR3 protein. The sample yields tens of thousands of distinct CDR3 sequences, just under 30% seen once. Sample: memory CD4+ T cells sorted from a lymph node. Subset described: memory CD4+ T cells, CD4+CD45RO+CD25-. The receptors here all came from a female donor with breast cancer.

With respect to this clonotype: The junction shows a germline mismatch at one end, possibly a read error. The J gene is TRBJ2-5, the V gene TRBV7-2, with 10 bases fitting TRBD2. The CDR3 runs 14 residues. CDR1 and CDR2 from the germline V gene are SGHTA and FQGNSA. The CDR3 bases are TGTACCAGCGGGGCTAGCGGGAGAGGAGAGGCCCAGTACTTC. Translation gives CTSGASGRGEAQYF.

The J gene is TRBJ2-2, the V gene TRBV5-1, with no clear D. The CDR3 loop spans 17 amino acids. The V and J ends lost 4 bases and 0 bases respectively, with 16 bases between them. Germline lookup yields CDR1 SGHRS and CDR2 YFSETQ. The CDR3 protein is CASSPLSVLTNTGELFF. In DNA, the CDR3 is TGCGCCAGCAGCCCATTGTCGGTTTTAACGAACACCGGGGAGCTGTTTTTT.

J is TRBJ2-1 and V is TRBV5-1; TRBD1 matches 9 bases. Trimming cost V 4 bases and J 4 bases; bases outside gene matches: 9. CDR1 SGHRS and CDR2 YFSETQ come from the germline V gene. The CDR3 runs 16 residues. The CDR3 region is CASSDTGQGVYNEQFF. In DNA, the CDR3 is TGCGCCAGCAGCGATACGGGACAGGGTGTTTACAATGAGCAGTTCTTC.

There are a few counts of this clonotype. This sequence joins TRBV2 and TRBJ2-5; 9 nucleotides match TRBD1. Trimming removed 5 bases from V and 1 base from J; junction bases left unmatched: 5. There are 15 residues in the CDR3. Germline CDR1 is SNHLY and CDR2 is FYNNEI. CDR3 in amino acids: CASSTGTGRQETQYF. CDR3 nucleotides: TGTGCCAGCAGTACCGGGACAGGGCGCCAAGAGACCCAGTACTTC.

The chain has TRBV9 and TRBJ2-5, with 8 nucleotides matching TRBD1. Germline trimming cut 0 bases from V and 3 bases from J; bases unmatched to any gene: 1. Germline CDR1 SGDLS, CDR2 YYNGEE. The CDR3 has 14 amino acids. CDR3 amino acids: CASSVADREETQYF. The CDR3 bases are TGTGCCAGCAGCGTAGCGGACAGGGAAGAGACCCAGTACTTC.

CDR3 DNA: TGTGCCAGCTCACCATCGCAGGACCTAATTCAACCCCTCCACTTT. Protein sequence: CASSPSQDLIQPLHF. The J gene is TRBJ1-6, the V gene TRBV18; D ambiguous. V was trimmed by 2 bases and J by 12 bases, leaving 17 bases between them. Germline V lookup: CDR1 KGHSH, CDR2 LQKENI. The CDR3 runs 15 residues.

The chain recombines TRBV20-1 with TRBJ2-3, with D possibly being TRBD2 (5 bases). The ends were cut back, 3 bases at V and 2 bases at J, with 12 bases in the middle. The V gene's germline CDR1 is DFQATT and CDR2 SNEGSKA (reference sequence). The length of the CDR3 is 14 residues. CDR3 DNA sequence: TGCAGTGCTAGTCTGGTGAGGGACACAGATACGCAGTATTTT. Protein: CSASLVRDTDTQYF.

This clonotype appeared a few times. V usage is TRBV5-1 and J usage is TRBJ1-1; D gene ambiguous. CDR1 is SGHRS, CDR2 YFSETQ, per germline. The CDR3 extends over 15 amino acids. V lost 4 bases to trimming and J lost 7 bases, with 20 bases between them. This CDR3 is CASSRTWPPGGEAFF. CDR3 nucleotides: TGCGCCAGCAGCCGGACGTGGCCGCCAGGCGGTGAAGCTTTCTTT.

The CDR3: CASSSGRGSYEQYF. For the CDR3, the DNA is TGCGCCAGCAGCTCAGGTCGGGGATCCTACGAGCAGTACTTC. The chain couples TRBV4-1 to TRBJ2-7, with D possibly matching TRBD2 (5 bases). CDR3 length equals 14 residues. V lost 5 bases, J lost 1 base, and 12 bases lay in between. In germline, CDR1 is MGHRA, CDR2 YSYEKL.

This chain links TRBV5-1 with TRBJ1-1; D ambiguous. The V end lost 0 bases, the J end lost 3 bases, and 9 bases lay between the germline ends. The CDR3 contains 14 residues. Germline V lookup: CDR1 SGHRS, CDR2 YFSETQ. The CDR3 region is CASSLEDGYTEAFF. DNA for the CDR3: TGCGCCAGCAGCTTGGAGGACGGGTACACTGAAGCTTTCTTT.

The sample holds a few counts of this clonotype. This rearrangement joins TRBV15 to TRBJ2-7; TRBD2 matches at 11 bases. The ends lost 4 bases at V and 3 bases at J; junction bases unmatched: 8. The CDR3 totals 16 residues. Germline CDR1 reads LNHNV; CDR2 reads YYDKDF (reference sequence). The CDR3 DNA follows: TGTGCCACCAGCATGGACCGGACTAGCGGGTTCTACGAGCAGTACTTC. Amino acid sequence: CATSMDRTSGFYEQYF.

As to this clonotype: A much larger clone differs from this one at a single base, so this may be a read error. V is TRBV9 and J is TRBJ1-1, with D possibly matching TRBD1 (5 bases). The V and J ends lost 5 bases and 0 bases respectively, with 17 bases between them. Per the germline V gene, CDR1 is SGDLS and CDR2 is YYNGEE. The CDR3 spans 16 residues. The CDR3 DNA sequence: TGTGCCAGCAGGACGGACGGGGACTCCATGAACACTGAAGCTTTCTTT. This sequence encodes CASRTDGDSMNTEAFF.

The chain combines TRBV7-2 with TRBJ1-4; TRBD1 is a possible D gene (5 bases). The V gene lost 5 bases and the J gene lost 3 bases, with 16 bases spanning the gap. Germline V lookup: CDR1 SGHTA, CDR2 FQGNSA. This CDR3 has 16 amino acids. The DNA for the CDR3 is TGTGCCAGCAGCAGACTAGGGGTAAATGCTAATGAAAAACTGTTTTTT. Protein sequence: CASSRLGVNANEKLFF.

The rearrangement uses TRBV5-4 and TRBJ1-3, with D uncertain. Germline V gives CDR1 SGHNT, CDR2 YYREEE (reference sequence). This CDR3 has 12 amino acids. Trimming cost V 4 bases and J 2 bases, with 4 bases left between them. The CDR3 bases are TGTGCCAGCAGCGAACCTGGAAACACCATATATTTT. It specifies CASSEPGNTIYF.

This clonotype was counted ten times or more. The J gene is TRBJ2-5, the V gene TRBV6-5; 9 bases line up with TRBD2. V gave up 5 bases and J gave up 4 bases; unmatched junction bases: 14. CDR1 is MNHEY and CDR2 is SVGAGI in the germline V gene. The CDR3 is 17 amino acids. The CDR3 bases are TGTGCCAGCAGTCCGCCGGGTAGCGGGAGAGGTCGAGAGACCCAGTACTTC. Protein: CASSPPGSGRGRETQYF.